Below, 4 T cell receptor beta chains from the same sample are listed, as sequenced in a study of identical twins. TCRdb analysed the 5' RACE reads with MiXCR anew, one entry per CDR3 protein. The sample gives 150,000 or so distinct CDR3 sequences, roughly 3.3% of which show up once; approximately 7.7% is in the top ten. Specimen: memory T cells sorted from blood. Receptors originate from a man aged 18-30 years in good health.

This clonotype was found many times. CDR3 region: CASMALAGMKDTQYF. DNA for the CDR3: TGTGCCAGCATGGCACTAGCGGGAATGAAAGATACGCAGTATTTT. The gene calls are TRBV5-8 and TRBJ2-3; 10 bases agree with TRBD2. This CDR3 region has 15 residues. The germline CDR1 and CDR2 sequences are SGHTS and YDEGEE. V dropped 6 bases and J dropped 5; count of bases not matched to a gene: 9.

A few counts support this clonotype. This CDR3 reads CASSPHGWPGDTGELFF. Written as DNA, the CDR3 is TGTGCCAGCAGCCCCCACGGATGGCCGGGTGACACCGGGGAGCTGTTTTTT. The rearrangement joins TRBV11-2 to TRBJ2-2, with unresolved D. V lost 5 bases and J 3 bases, leaving 19 bases between the germline ends. Germline CDR1 reads SGHAT; CDR2 reads FQNNGV. The CDR3 totals 17 residues.

This clonotype came up many times. The chain joins TRBV20-1 to TRBJ2-5, with a tentative D call TRBD2 (5 bases). The germline CDR1 and CDR2 sequences are DFQATT and SNEGSKA (reference sequence). The length of the CDR3 is 14 residues. Trimming stripped 1 base from V and 2 bases from J, with 11 bases between. DNA of the CDR3: TGCAGTGCTAGAGGGGTTGACTATCAAGAGACCCAGTACTTC. Translating it yields CSARGVDYQETQYF.

Comments on this clonotype: A clone one base away is much larger, so this may be a read error. This sequence joins TRBV5-1 and TRBJ1-5; D is unclear. Trimming left V 2 bases short and J 6 bases short, with 12 bases between. The germline V gene has CDR1 SGHRS and CDR2 YFSETQ. The CDR3 extends over 14 amino acids. The CDR3 nucleotides read TGCGCCAGCAGCTTAAACCCTGAAAGTCAGCCCCAGCATTTT. Encoded protein: CASSLNPESQPQHF.